This TCR beta chain emerged from a study of cytomegalovirus exposure and HLA in healthy donors. Note on this clone: Antigen unknown.

Use of 60 Vbeta and 13 Jbeta primers characterized the PCR. The assay was immunoSEQ multiplex PCR, and TCRdb's table has in-frame clones only and misses some. Of some 130,000 clones listed, about 71% were seen once; the top ten hold under 2.5%. Trimming removed 3 bases from V and 8 bases from J; junction bases left unmatched: 5. This CDR3 has 15 residues. Germline assignment: CDR1 SGHDN and CDR2 FVKESK. General study results and limits: Earlier findings revealed that most TCR beta V segments proved productive either about 87% or about 30% of the time. The dataset shows that most TCR sequences were rare, while some public TCRs occurred in many donors. The classifier reportedly diagnosed cytomegalovirus status with high specificity and sensitivity.

The gene calls are TRBV14 and TRBJ2-1, with TRBD2 matching 12 bases. The TCR sequence derives from a woman aged 60-75 years in good health and CMV-seropositive. The sample consisted of PBMCs. CDR3: CASSHLGLAGDEQFF. The DNA for the CDR3 is TGTGCCAGCAGCCACCTGGGACTAGCGGGCGATGAGCAGTTCTTC.